These 13 T cell receptor beta chains originate from one sample sequenced in a study of Graves' ophthalmopathy and Graves' hyperthyroidism. Amplifying from RNA transcripts, the study obtained TCR beta CDR3 regions. The first round was an RT-PCR with HTBI primers, and the second round was a multiplex PCR. TCRdb independently ran MiXCR on the multiplex PCR reads; one entry per CDR3 protein. The profile shows hundreds of thousands of distinct CDR3 sequences, roughly 20% of them singletons. Sequenced input: peripheral blood. These receptors originate from a woman younger than 30 with stable Graves' hyperthyroidism. Some clones in this sample may be carry-over from other donors' samples.

This clonotype was seen a few times. Written as DNA, the CDR3 is TGCAGTGCTAGAGTAGCGGGAGAAGTCCAAGAGACCCAGTACTTC. This encodes CSARVAGEVQETQYF. The genes are TRBV20-1 and TRBJ2-5, with 9 bases identical to TRBD2. Germline-derived CDR1 and CDR2 are DFQATT and SNEGSKA (reference sequence). CDR3 length: 15 residues. After removal of 1 base from V and 1 base from J, the junction contained 4 bases not matched to a gene.

This clonotype was found many times. The chain uses TRBV20-1 and TRBJ1-1, with D unresolved. The CDR3 contains 13 residues. V lost 0 bases and J lost 1, with 6 bases in between. Germline CDR1 is DFQATT and CDR2 is SNEGSKA (reference sequence). Here the CDR3 DNA reads TGCAGTGCTAGAGATGAGGGGAACACTGAAGCTTTCTTT. It specifies CSARDEGNTEAFF.

The V call is TRBV5-5, the J call TRBJ1-6; D gene ambiguous. Germline V gene sequence: CDR1 SGHKS, CDR2 YYEKEE (reference sequence). Trimming took off 0 bases at V and 10 bases at J, with 11 bases between the two ends. The CDR3 spans 14 residues. This CDR3 is CASSLESLASPLHF. As DNA, the CDR3 is TGTGCCAGCAGCTTGGAAAGTCTGGCATCACCCCTCCACTTT.

CDR3 in DNA: TGTGCCAGCAGCTTGCGGGAGGTCAGCTCTGGGGCCAACGTCCTGACTTTC. Its translation: CASSLREVSSGANVLTF. V gene TRBV7-2 combines with J gene TRBJ2-6, with 8 nucleotides matching TRBD2. Per the germline V gene, CDR1 is SGHTA and CDR2 is FQGNSA. Germline trimming cut 3 bases from V and 0 bases from J; bases unmatched to any gene: 4. The CDR3 length is 17 residues.

This clonotype was recorded many times. This chain connects TRBV20-1 to TRBJ2-5, with a tentative D call TRBD1 (5 bases). V lost 0 bases to trimming and J lost 2 bases, with 10 bases between them. Germline V lookup: CDR1 DFQATT, CDR2 SNEGSKA (reference sequence). The CDR3 length is 14 residues. The CDR3 is CSARDYRIQETQYF. CDR3 DNA: TGCAGTGCTAGAGATTACAGGATTCAAGAGACCCAGTACTTC.

The sample holds many counts of this clonotype. The gene calls are TRBV6-2 or TRBV6-3 and TRBJ2-7; D uncertain. This CDR3 has 12 amino acids. Germline V gene lookup returns CDR1 MNHEY and CDR2 SVGEGT. V was cut by 6 bases and J by 3 bases, with 9 bases left in between. This chain's CDR3 is CASRDGYYEQYF. The CDR3 region has the DNA TGTGCCAGCAGGGACGGATACTACGAGCAGTACTTC.

The chain carries TRBV7-2 and TRBJ1-2; D might be TRBD1 (6 bases). CDR1 is SGHTA and CDR2 is FQGNSA in the germline V gene. The CDR3 contains 13 residues. V dropped 7 bases and J dropped 4 bases, with 13 bases sitting between them. CDR3 protein: CASTLQGFYGYTF. The CDR3 nucleotides are TGTGCCAGCACCCTCCAGGGGTTCTATGGCTACACCTTC.

A few counts support this clonotype. V and J are TRBV27 and TRBJ1-5, with TRBD1 as a possible D gene (5 bases). Germline CDR1 reads MNHEY; CDR2 reads SMNVEV (reference sequence). The germline V and J ends were trimmed by 3 bases and 3 bases, with 12 bases remaining between them. The CDR3 contains 15 residues. Here the CDR3 reads CASSFGTFPNQPQHF. The CDR3 DNA reads TGTGCCAGCAGTTTCGGGACCTTCCCCAATCAGCCCCAGCATTTT.

This clonotype was seen a handful of times. The chain couples TRBV7-3 to TRBJ2-2; D is possibly TRBD1 (6 bases). V was clipped by 2 bases and J by 7 bases, with 8 bases between them. CDR1 is SGHTA and CDR2 is FQGTGA in the germline V gene. CDR3 length: 13 amino acids. CDR3 sequence reads: CASSLQGFGELFF. In DNA, the CDR3 is TGTGCCAGCAGCTTACAGGGGTTCGGGGAGCTGTTTTTT.

This clonotype was seen many times. The junction shows a germline mismatch at one end, possibly a read error. The gene calls are TRBV27 and TRBJ2-7; D remains unclear. The CDR3 sequence is 14 residues long. Germline loops: CDR1 MNHEY, CDR2 SMNVEV (reference sequence). CDR3 coding DNA: TGTGCCAGCAGTTCACCGAATAGCTTATACGAGCAGCACTTC. Its translation: CASSSPNSLYEQHF.

This clonotype was counted many times. V is TRBV20-1 and J is TRBJ1-6, with unresolved D. Germline CDR1 DFQATT, CDR2 SNEGSKA (reference sequence). Deletions cut 4 bases from V and 3 bases from J, with 10 bases between. CDR3 length equals 14 residues. Written as DNA, the CDR3 is TGCAGTGCTACCCCGGGGAACTATAATTCACCCCTCCACTTT. It yields the protein CSATPGNYNSPLHF.

This clonotype was recorded at least ten times. The chain has TRBV29-1 and TRBJ2-2; 13 bases map to TRBD2. Germline V gives CDR1 SQVTM, CDR2 ANQGSEA. The CDR3 extends over 15 amino acids. Unmatched junction bases numbered 4, after V lost 4 bases and J lost 5 bases. This chain's CDR3 is CSVGRGLAGTGELFF. The CDR3 coding sequence is TGCAGCGTTGGCAGGGGACTAGCGGGGACCGGGGAGCTGTTTTTT.

V usage is TRBV30 and J usage is TRBJ2-5, with 12 bases that match TRBD1. This CDR3 is built from 16 residues. CDR1 and CDR2 (germline): GTSNPN, SVGIG (reference sequence). The V gene end was trimmed by 5 bases and the J gene end by 2 bases; junction bases not matched to a gene: 9. The CDR3 DNA reads TGTGCCTGGGGGACAGGGGGCGGAGGTGGGCAAGAGACCCAGTACTTC. Translation gives CAWGTGGGGGQETQYF.